This passage covers 28 T cell receptor beta chains from one sample sequenced in a study of cytomegalovirus exposure and HLA in healthy donors. 60 Vbeta and 13 Jbeta primers were used in PCR. This table comes from immunoSEQ multiplex PCR, and its TCRdb copy is limited to in-frame clones, with some not included. The profile shows about 43,000 clones, roughly half of them singletons. Source material: PBMCs. Every receptor here comes from a man in his 60s in good health and CMV-seronegative.

In its sample, this clone was seen a few times. The CDR3 DNA reads as TGTGCCATCAGTGAGTCGACAGTTGAAGCTTTCTTT. Protein: CAISESTVEAFF. The rearrangement links TRBV10-3 to TRBJ1-1, with D possibly being TRBD1 (5 bases). Germline assignment: CDR1 ENHRY and CDR2 SYGVKD. The CDR3 consists of 12 residues. V shed 0 bases and J shed 7 bases, with 6 bases lying between them.

This clone was recorded a few times. CDR3 protein: CAWNRGSYEQYF. CDR3 coding DNA: TGTGCCTGGAACAGGGGTTCCTACGAGCAGTACTTC. The V gene is TRBV30, the J gene TRBJ2-7, with 7 bases that match TRBD1. CDR3 length equals 12 residues. The V gene end was trimmed by 4 bases and the J gene end by 1 base; junction bases not matched to a gene: 1. CDR1 is GTSNPN and CDR2 is SVGIG in the germline V gene (reference sequence).

In this sample, this clone turned up a few times. This chain uses TRBV6-4 with TRBJ2-1; weak D call: TRBD2 (5 bases). The V gene's germline CDR1 is MRHNA and CDR2 SNTAGT. Trimming pared 6 bases from V and 0 bases from J, leaving 6 bases between. The CDR3 has 13 residues. In DNA, the CDR3 is TGTGCCAGCAGCCGGGACTCCTACAATGAGCAGTTCTTC. It specifies CASSRDSYNEQFF.

This clone turned up a few times. The CDR3 region has the DNA TGTGCCAGTAGTATGGGCGCCGGAAACACCATATATTTT. Protein product: CASSMGAGNTIYF. The chain links TRBV19 to TRBJ1-3; D unclear. The CDR3 covers 13 residues. Germline CDR1 reads LNHDA; CDR2 reads SQIVND (reference sequence). V shed 3 bases and J shed 4 bases, with 7 bases lying between them. Combining the CDR3 with reference TRBV19 and TRBJ1-3 gives the whole variable domain DGGITQSPKYLFRKEGQNVTLSCEQNLNHDAMYWYRQDPGQGLRLIYYSQIVNDFQKGDIAEGYSVSREKKESFPLTVTSAQKNPTAFYLCASSMGAGNTIYFGEGSWLTVV.

This clone showed up just a few times. The chain recombines TRBV19 with TRBJ2-5; 8 bases are shared with TRBD2. V trimming: 5 bases; J trimming: 1 base; junction bases outside the gene matches: 6. CDR1 LNHDA and CDR2 SQIVND come from the germline V gene (reference sequence). This CDR3 region has 15 residues. This CDR3 is CASSPGRAFQETQYF. The CDR3, as DNA: TGTGCCAGTAGTCCCGGGAGGGCCTTCCAAGAGACCCAGTACTTC. Full variable domain (rest looked up from reference TRBV19 and TRBJ2-5): DGGITQSPKYLFRKEGQNVTLSCEQNLNHDAMYWYRQDPGQGLRLIYYSQIVNDFQKGDIAEGYSVSREKKESFPLTVTSAQKNPTAFYLCASSPGRAFQETQYFGPGTRLLVL.

The chain is built from TRBV9 and TRBJ2-1; TRBD2 matches 8 bases. The CDR3 sequence is 15 residues long. The J segment lost 0 bases and the V segment lost 4 bases, leaving 3 bases of the junction unmatched. The germline gives CDR1 SGDLS, CDR2 YYNGEE. This chain's CDR3 is CASSLLAVSYNEQFF. The CDR3 nucleotides are TGTGCCAGCAGCCTACTAGCGGTCTCCTACAATGAGCAGTTCTTC.

The genes are TRBV7-3 and TRBJ1-1, with D possibly TRBD1 on 5 matching bases. There are 13 residues in the CDR3. CDR1 SGHTA and CDR2 FQGTGA come from the germline V gene. Trimming stripped 6 bases from V and 1 base from J, with 9 bases between. The CDR3 spells CASRSGQNTEAFF. The CDR3 coding sequence is TGTGCCAGCAGATCCGGACAGAACACTGAAGCTTTCTTT.

The chain recombines TRBV28 with TRBJ2-6, with D unclear. The CDR3 is 14 residues long. V was pared by 5 bases and J by 0 bases, with 5 bases between. Germline V CDR1 and CDR2: MDHEN, SYDVKM. CDR3 protein: CASSPHSGANVLTF. The CDR3 bases are TGTGCCAGCAGTCCCCACTCTGGGGCCAACGTCCTGACTTTC.

This clone showed up just a few times. The J gene is TRBJ1-1, the V gene TRBV7-2; D ambiguous. Between the trimmed V and J ends, which lost 2 bases and 5 bases, there was a span of 9 bases. This CDR3 is built from 13 residues. In germline, CDR1 is SGHTA, CDR2 FQGNSA. As DNA, the CDR3 is TGTGCCAGCAGCTTACTGTCCGAGACTGAAGCTTTCTTT. It translates to CASSLLSETEAFF. Drawing the rest from reference TRBV7-2 and TRBJ1-1, the complete variable domain is GAGVSQSPSNKVTEKGKDVELRCDPISGHTALYWYRQSLGQGLEFLIYFQGNSAPDKSGLPSDRFSAERTGGSVSTLTIQRTQQEDSAVYLCASSLLSETEAFFGQGTRLTVV.

The CDR3 nucleotides read TGTGCCAGCAACCACAGGGGGGATCAGCCCCAGCATTTT. Amino acids: CASNHRGDQPQHF. The chain employs TRBV6-1 and TRBJ1-5; 8 bases match TRBD1. Germline CDR1 MNHNS, CDR2 SASEGT. The CDR3 extends over 13 amino acids. The V and J ends lost 7 bases and 5 bases, in that order; junction bases with no gene match: 4.

This clone was seen only a few times. CDR3 region: CASSQPGQGAKTQYF. The CDR3 region has the DNA TGTGCCAGCAGCCAACCGGGACAGGGGGCGAAGACCCAGTACTTC. The genes are TRBV5-4 and TRBJ2-5; TRBD1 aligns across 12 bases. Germline CDR1 SGHNT, CDR2 YYREEE (reference sequence). This CDR3 region has 15 residues. V trimming: 4 bases; J trimming: 6 bases; junction bases outside the gene matches: 7.

The rearrangement uses TRBV6-1 and TRBJ2-6; a possible D gene is TRBD2 (6 bases). Trimming shortened V by 2 bases and J by 0 bases, and 8 bases separated the two germline ends. There are 16 residues in the CDR3. The germline V gene encodes CDR1 MNHNS and CDR2 SASEGT. The CDR3 region has the DNA TGTGCCAGCAGTGAAACCGGGAGCTCTGGGGCCAACGTCCTGACTTTC. Its translation is CASSETGSSGANVLTF.

V is TRBV5-1 and J is TRBJ2-5; 7 bases map to TRBD2. Germline V lookup: CDR1 SGHRS, CDR2 YFSETQ. V gave up 1 base and J gave up 2 bases; unmatched junction bases: 5. The CDR3 runs to 15 residues. The CDR3 sequence is CASSLQDGRQETQYF. The DNA for the CDR3 is TGCGCCAGCAGCTTGCAGGACGGGAGGCAAGAGACCCAGTACTTC.

This clone was recorded a few times. The chain employs TRBV2 and TRBJ1-5; D possibly corresponds to TRBD1 (6 bases). The CDR3 covers 16 residues. Germline-derived CDR1 and CDR2 are SNHLY and FYNNEI. The V gene lost 4 bases and the J gene lost 2 bases, with 15 bases spanning the gap. CDR3 bases: TGTGCCAGCAGTGGGAGTAGGGCAGGGGGCAATCAGCCCCAGCATTTT. Its translation: CASSGSRAGGNQPQHF.

The chain uses TRBV10-3 and TRBJ2-4; D may be TRBD2 (7 bases). Germline values: CDR1 ENHRY, CDR2 SYGVKD. V lost 5 bases and J lost 4, with 12 bases in between. The CDR3 totals 14 residues. CDR3 loop: CAISSGGLKNIQYF. CDR3 nucleotide sequence: TGTGCCATCAGTTCCGGGGGGCTTAAAAACATTCAGTACTTC.

This clone appeared a single time. The V gene is TRBV29-1, the J gene TRBJ1-2, with 7 bases that match TRBD1. Germline CDR1 is SQVTM and CDR2 is ANQGSEA. Germline trimming cut 6 bases from V and 0 bases from J; bases unmatched to any gene: 4. The CDR3 runs 13 residues. CDR3 DNA: TGCAGCGTCGGGCAGGGGGCTAACTATGGCTACACCTTC. Its translation is CSVGQGANYGYTF.

This clone was counted between two and nine times. The chain couples TRBV13 to TRBJ2-7, with 8 bases lining up with TRBD1. In germline, CDR1 is PRHDT, CDR2 FYEKMQ (reference sequence). There are 14 residues in the CDR3. V trimming: 5 bases; J trimming: 5 bases; junction bases outside the gene matches: 8. The CDR3 DNA reads as TGTGCCAGCAGCCCCCGGACAGGGATGAACGAGCAGTACTTC. Encoded protein: CASSPRTGMNEQYF.

The rearrangement uses TRBV6-6 and TRBJ2-2, with 7 bases lining up with TRBD2. The CDR3 totals 16 residues. V was pared by 6 bases and J by 3 bases, with 10 bases of the junction left unmatched. Germline assignment: CDR1 MNHNY and CDR2 SVGAGI (reference sequence). CDR3 DNA: TGTGCCAGCAGGAGCCCCGGGACTACAGACACCGGGGAGCTGTTTTTT. Translated, it gives CASRSPGTTDTGELFF.

The CDR3 nucleotides are TGTGCCAGCAGTCATTCTGAGGACAGGGTTTACGAGCAGTACTTC. This sequence encodes CASSHSEDRVYEQYF. The rearrangement joins TRBV6-5 to TRBJ2-7, with 8 nucleotides matching TRBD1. The CDR3 runs to 15 residues. V shed 5 bases, J shed 4 bases, and the junction held 10 bases outside the gene matches. The germline V gene encodes CDR1 MNHEY and CDR2 SVGAGI.

The chain joins TRBV4-3 to TRBJ2-7; no reliable D call. The V gene's germline CDR1 is LGHNA and CDR2 YSLEER. V dropped 1 base and J dropped 2 bases, with 12 bases sitting between them. This CDR3 is 15 amino acids long. CDR3 sequence: CASSQAWVGPYEQYF. CDR3 sequence (DNA): TGCGCCAGCAGCCAAGCGTGGGTTGGGCCCTACGAGCAGTACTTC.

The chain uses TRBV11-2 and TRBJ2-2, with 11 bases that match TRBD2. V shed 1 base, J shed 5 bases, and the junction held 9 bases outside the gene matches. Germline-derived CDR1 and CDR2 are SGHAT and FQNNGV. The CDR3 totals 18 residues. CDR3 sequence reads: CASSLVAGTSGATGELFF. CDR3 coding DNA: TGTGCCAGCAGCTTAGTCGCCGGGACTAGCGGAGCAACCGGGGAGCTGTTTTTT. The full variable domain, with the rest looked up from reference TRBV11-2 and TRBJ2-2, is EAGVAQSPRYKIIEKRQSVAFWCNPISGHATLYWYQQILGQGPKLLIQFQNNGVVDDSQLPKDRFSAERLKGVDSTLKIQPAKLEDSAVYLCASSLVAGTSGATGELFFGEGSRLTVL.

The rearrangement joins TRBV29-1 to TRBJ2-5, with 8 bases identical to TRBD1. The better agreement between TRBJ2-7 and the DNA end casts doubt on the J call. Germline CDR1 reads SQVTM; CDR2 reads ANQGSEA. This CDR3 has 14 residues. CDR3 in DNA: TGCAGCGTTCGAACTTCCGGGACAGGATACGAGCAGTACTTC. It specifies CSVRTSGTGYEQYF.

The chain carries TRBV7-3 and TRBJ2-7, with 8 nucleotides matching TRBD2. Germline V gene sequence: CDR1 SGHTA, CDR2 FQGTGA. V lost 5 bases, J lost 2 bases, and 8 bases stayed unmatched. This CDR3 comprises 15 residues. CDR3: CASSPSGGLPYEQYF. As DNA, the CDR3 is TGTGCCAGCAGCCCGAGCGGGGGACTTCCCTACGAGCAGTACTTC.

This clone was seen a single time. The chain is built from TRBV7-2 and TRBJ1-2, with TRBD1 identical over 7 bases. Trimming cost V 2 bases and J 8 bases; bases outside gene matches: 11. Germline values: CDR1 SGHTA, CDR2 FQGNSA. CDR3 length: 15 amino acids. The CDR3 sequence is CASSLQGGAPKGYTF. The CDR3 DNA sequence: TGTGCCAGCAGCTTACAGGGGGGCGCCCCGAAGGGCTACACCTTC.

This clone was counted a single time. The J gene is TRBJ2-2, the V gene TRBV25-1, with 7 bases aligning to TRBD1. The CDR3 length is 13 residues. Germline V gene data show CDR1 as MGHDK and CDR2 as SYGVNS. V was pared by 6 bases and J by 4 bases, with 2 bases of the junction left unmatched. The CDR3 bases are TGTGCCAGCAGAGACAGGGTCACCGGGGAGCTGTTTTTT. Amino acids: CASRDRVTGELFF.

This sequence joins TRBV4-3 and TRBJ2-2, with no clear D. CDR1 and CDR2 (germline): LGHNA, YSLEER. V lost 5 bases to trimming and J lost 2 bases, with 9 bases between them. CDR3 size: 14 residues. The CDR3 here is CASSYNLNTGELFF. CDR3 nucleotides: TGCGCCAGCAGCTACAACCTTAACACCGGGGAGCTGTTTTTT.

The rearrangement uses TRBV6-5 and TRBJ2-3; D is unresolved. The V end was cut by 9 bases, the J end by 0 bases, with 7 bases between. CDR3 length: 12 amino acids. CDR1 and CDR2 from the germline V gene are MNHEY and SVGAGI. The CDR3: CASSSSTDTQYF. CDR3 DNA: TGTGCCAGTTCTTCTAGCACAGATACGCAGTATTTT.

This chain joins TRBV7-9 and TRBJ2-7; a weak D match, TRBD1 (6 bases). Germline values: CDR1 SEHNR, CDR2 FQNEAQ (reference sequence). CDR3 length equals 15 residues. V was trimmed by 2 bases and J by 3 bases, leaving 14 bases between them. The CDR3 DNA is TGTGCCAGCAGCTTATTTTTGACAGGAGGCTACGAGCAGTACTTC. Translated: CASSLFLTGGYEQYF.